Given below is one T cell receptor beta chain in context. This CDR3 region has 13 residues. The germline V gene has CDR1 SGHVS and CDR2 FNYEAQ. Trimming removed 1 base from V and 7 bases from J, with 8 bases in between. Per the study methods: Amplifying reference gene primers gave estimates of nucleated cell counts. The method was immunoSEQ multiplex PCR; TCRdb's version includes in-frame clones alone and lacks a portion of them. From that table come the V and J calls and clone size; the DNA was used to work out D and trimming. The table lists 100,000 to 150,000 clones, approximately 87% of them singletons, with approximately 8% in the top ten. This specimen belongs to a study of blood T cell repertoires in COVID-19. Study information: T cells, B-cell-depleted T cells, or PBMCs provided the cDNA or gDNA that served as material.

This receptor was identified in a man between 50 and 59 years old with acute or convalescent COVID-19. V gene TRBV7-6 combines with J gene TRBJ2-1; maybe TRBD1 (6 bases). The sequenced sample consisted of peripheral blood. Here the CDR3 DNA reads TGTGCCAGCAGCTTAGTCAGGGGTAATGAGCAGTTCTTC. Translated: CASSLVRGNEQFF.